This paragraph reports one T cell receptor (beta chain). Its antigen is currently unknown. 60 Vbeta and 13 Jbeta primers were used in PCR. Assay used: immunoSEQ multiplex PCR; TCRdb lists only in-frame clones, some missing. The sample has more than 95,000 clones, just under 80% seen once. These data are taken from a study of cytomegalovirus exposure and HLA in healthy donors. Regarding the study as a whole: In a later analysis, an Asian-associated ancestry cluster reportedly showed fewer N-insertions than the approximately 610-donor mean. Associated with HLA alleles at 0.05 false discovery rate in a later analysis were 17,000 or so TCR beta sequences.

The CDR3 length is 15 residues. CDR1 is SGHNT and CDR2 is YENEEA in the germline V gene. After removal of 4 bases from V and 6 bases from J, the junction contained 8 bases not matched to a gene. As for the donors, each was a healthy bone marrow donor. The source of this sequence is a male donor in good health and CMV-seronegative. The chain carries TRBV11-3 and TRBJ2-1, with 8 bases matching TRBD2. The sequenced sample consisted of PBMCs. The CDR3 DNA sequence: TGTGCCAGCAGCTCCCAGCGGGAGTCCATCAATGAGCAGTTCTTC. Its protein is CASSSQRESINEQFF.